This TCR beta chain was identified during a study of blood T cell dynamics during melanoma immunotherapy. Stated time point: pre-treatment baseline. The V gene's germline CDR1 is SGHAT and CDR2 FQDESV (reference sequence). This CDR3 is 14 amino acids long. V dropped 3 bases and J dropped 3; count of bases not matched to a gene: 4. The method was immunoSEQ multiplex PCR; TCRdb's version includes in-frame clones alone and lacks a portion of them. The table lists over 8,000 clones, approximately 86% of them singletons, with roughly a tenth in the top ten. The V and J genes are TRBV11-1 and TRBJ2-7; 8 bases map to TRBD1. The sequencing here drew on blood, taken from a patient treated with checkpoint blockade. The clonotype originates from a human donor with melanoma. CDR3 nucleotide sequence: TGTGCCAGCAGCTTCGGGACAGGAGACTACGAGCAGTACTTC. Translation gives CASSFGTGDYEQYF.